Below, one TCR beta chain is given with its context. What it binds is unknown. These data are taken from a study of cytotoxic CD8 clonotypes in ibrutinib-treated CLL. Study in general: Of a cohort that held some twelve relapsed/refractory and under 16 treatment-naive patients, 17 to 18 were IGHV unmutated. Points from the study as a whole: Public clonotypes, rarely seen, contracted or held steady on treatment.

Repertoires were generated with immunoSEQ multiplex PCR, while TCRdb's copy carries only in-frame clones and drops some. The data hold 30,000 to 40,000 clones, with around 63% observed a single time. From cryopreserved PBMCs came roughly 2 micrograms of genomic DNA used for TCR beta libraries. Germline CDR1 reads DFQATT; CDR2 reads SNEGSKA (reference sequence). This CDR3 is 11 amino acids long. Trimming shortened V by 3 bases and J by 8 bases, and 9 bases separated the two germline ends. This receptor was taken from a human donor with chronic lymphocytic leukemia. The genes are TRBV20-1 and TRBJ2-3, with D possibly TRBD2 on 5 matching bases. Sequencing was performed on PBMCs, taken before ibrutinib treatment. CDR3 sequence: CSASSGITQYF. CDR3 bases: TGCAGTGCTAGCTCGGGGATTACGCAGTATTTT.